This T cell receptor beta chain was recovered during a study of shared clonotypes between healthy human individuals. For the study at large: CD4 naive and memory got three plates each, CD8 naive two, CD8 memory one.

After removal of 8 bases from V and 6 bases from J, the junction contained 7 bases not matched to a gene. Germline V gene sequence: CDR1 SQVTM, CDR2 ANQGSEA. CDR3 size: 11 residues. Whole-study findings and limits: Sorted-subset sequencing was shown by rarefaction to be incomplete despite large depth. Only a few donors were included, so the genetic and exposure-history diversity represented was limited.

With respect to this clone: The antigen remains unidentified.

As handled by the study authors: Filtering differed since immunoSEQ provided only junctions, with no quality scores. Repertoires were generated with immunoSEQ multiplex PCR, while TCRdb's copy carries only in-frame clones and drops some. V and J calls and clone size are given by that table; D and trimming were obtained from the DNA. The sample consists of 850,000 to 1,100,000 clones, about 72% of them appearing once. This sequence originates from a man aged 18 to 30 in good health. Some clones in this sample may be carry-over from other donors' samples. J is TRBJ2-7 and V is TRBV29-1, with 7 bases aligning to TRBD1. The sequenced sample consisted of memory CD4+ T cells from PBMCs. Specified subset: CD45RA-negative fraction. CDR3 sequence: CSTLTGTEQYF. The CDR3 coding sequence is TGCAGCACCTTGACAGGGACCGAGCAGTACTTC.